Below are 29 T cell receptor beta chains sequenced from a single sample in a study of T cell changes during pregnancy in multiple sclerosis. Libraries were prepared by immunoSEQ multiplex PCR; TCRdb keeps only in-frame clonotypes and omits some of them. This sample carries over 100,000 clones, roughly nine tenths of them seen once, and the ten largest clones take over 1.5%. The input for sequencing was peripheral blood, taken in the third trimester of pregnancy. Source of these receptors: a female donor with multiple sclerosis, enrolled in a pregnancy study.

The chain links TRBV5-1 to TRBJ2-4, with 7 bases matching TRBD2. This CDR3 is built from 18 residues. The germline V gene has CDR1 SGHRS and CDR2 YFSETQ. The V segment lost 3 bases and the J segment 1 base; nucleotides outside the gene matches: 13. In DNA form, the CDR3 reads TGCGCCAGCAGCTGGGTTCCGGGCGGGAGTAGGGCCAAAAACATTCAGTACTTC. This encodes CASSWVPGGSRAKNIQYF.

The V call is TRBV9, the J call TRBJ2-3, with 11 bases matching TRBD2. The germline V gene has CDR1 SGDLS and CDR2 YYNGEE. Unmatched junction bases numbered 5, after V lost 3 bases and J lost 2 bases. The CDR3 runs 16 residues. This chain's CDR3 is CASSGRTSGYTDTQYF. CDR3 DNA: TGTGCCAGCAGCGGCAGGACTAGCGGGTACACAGATACGCAGTATTTT.

The chain has TRBV21-1 and TRBJ2-7; the table's D call of TRBD2 was not tested on the DNA. TRBV21-1 is marked as a pseudogene. The CDR3 contains 15 residues. CDR3 sequence reads: CASSKNPAGVNEQYF. Here the CDR3 DNA reads TGTGCCAGCAGCAAAAACCCAGCGGGGGTGAACGAGCAGTACTTC.

The chain links TRBV6-1 to TRBJ1-2; perhaps TRBD1 as D (5 bases). V was clipped by 0 bases and J by 4 bases, with 18 bases between them. Germline-derived CDR1 and CDR2 are MNHNS and SASEGT. The CDR3 is 17 residues long. The CDR3 loop is CASSEAGGPRGSYGYTF. CDR3 in DNA: TGTGCCAGCAGTGAAGCGGGGGGACCCCGGGGGTCCTATGGCTACACCTTC.

V usage is TRBV5-1 and J usage is TRBJ2-1; D is unresolved. The CDR3 sequence is 13 residues long. V was pared by 0 bases and J by 5 bases, with 6 bases between. From germline, CDR1 is SGHRS and CDR2 YFSETQ. The CDR3 sequence: CASSLAGNNEQFF. The CDR3 nucleotides are TGCGCCAGCAGCTTGGCAGGTAACAATGAGCAGTTCTTC.

The V call is TRBV7-9, the J call TRBJ2-1; 10 bases agree with TRBD2. This CDR3 comprises 16 residues. V lost 5 bases and J lost 4; bases outside the gene matches: 8. The V gene's germline CDR1 is SEHNR and CDR2 FQNEAQ (reference sequence). CDR3 region: CASSRTSGQGYNEQFF. CDR3 nucleotides: TGTGCCAGCAGCCGGACTAGCGGCCAGGGGTACAATGAGCAGTTCTTC.

The V and J genes are TRBV10-3 and TRBJ1-4; D gene uncertain. The ends were cut back, 4 bases at V and 4 bases at J, with 10 bases in the middle. Germline CDR1 is ENHRY and CDR2 is SYGVKD. This CDR3 is built from 14 residues. CDR3: CAISAGFGNEKLFF. In nucleotides, the CDR3 is TGTGCCATCAGTGCCGGGTTTGGTAATGAAAAACTGTTTTTT.

The genes are TRBV2 and TRBJ1-5; TRBD1 might be the D (6 bases). V was shortened by 7 bases and J by 7 bases, with 20 bases between the two germline ends. From germline, CDR1 is SNHLY and CDR2 FYNNEI. This CDR3 region has 15 residues. CDR3 residues: CASTVSQGLGQPQHF. DNA for the CDR3: TGTGCCAGCACGGTTTCACAGGGTCTAGGACAGCCCCAGCATTTT. Full variable domain (remainder filled in from reference TRBV2 and TRBJ1-5): EPEVTQTPSHQVTQMGQEVILRCVPISNHLYFYWYRQILGQKVEFLVSFYNNEISEKSEIFDDQFSVERPDGSNFTLKIRSTKLEDSAMYFCASTVSQGLGQPQHFGDGTRLSIL.

In this sample, this clone turned up once. The rearrangement joins TRBV29-1 to TRBJ1-1; 8 bases match TRBD1. Trimming removed 0 bases from V and 1 base from J; junction bases left unmatched: 13. The CDR3 is 18 amino acids. The germline CDR1 and CDR2 sequences are SQVTM and ANQGSEA. CDR3: CSVEDGAGQGAWNTEAFF. The DNA for the CDR3 is TGCAGCGTTGAAGACGGGGCGGGGCAGGGGGCATGGAACACTGAAGCTTTCTTT.

CDR3 amino acids: CASSPRQENTGELFF. The CDR3 nucleotides are TGTGCCAGCAGCCCACGACAGGAGAACACCGGGGAGCTGTTTTTT. V is TRBV7-9 and J is TRBJ2-2; D is perhaps TRBD1 (6 bases). Trimming cost V 5 bases and J 1 base, with 11 bases left between them. CDR3 length equals 15 residues. Germline CDR1 and CDR2: SEHNR and FQNEAQ (reference sequence).

The chain is built from TRBV28 and TRBJ2-1; tentative D call: TRBD1 (6 bases). The CDR3 totals 14 residues. Germline CDR1 reads MDHEN; CDR2 reads SYDVKM. Trimming took off 5 bases at V and 7 bases at J, with 15 bases between the two ends. CDR3 amino acids: CASSPSDRRNEQFF. The CDR3 bases are TGTGCCAGCAGTCCCTCAGACAGGCGGAATGAGCAGTTCTTC. Filled out from reference TRBV28 and TRBJ2-1, the complete variable domain reads DVKVTQSSRYLVKRTGEKVFLECVQDMDHENMFWYRQDPGLGLRLIYFSYDVKMKEKGDIPEGYSVSREKKERFSLILESASTNQTSMYLCASSPSDRRNEQFFGPGTRLTVL.

The J gene is TRBJ2-7, the V gene TRBV2; the D is unclear. The CDR3 is 15 residues long. Germline CDR1 and CDR2: SNHLY and FYNNEI. Trimming removed 3 bases from V and 3 bases from J, with 15 bases in between. CDR3: CASSDGFSGDYEQYF. CDR3 nucleotides: TGTGCCAGCAGTGATGGGTTCTCCGGAGACTACGAGCAGTACTTC.

This chain links TRBV11-2 with TRBJ2-7; 8 positions agree with TRBD1. CDR1 is SGHAT and CDR2 is FQNNGV in the germline V gene. With 5 bases clipped from V and 6 bases from J, the junction kept 12 bases outside the gene matches. The length of the CDR3 is 15 residues. This CDR3 is CASSTDRVDLREQYF. The CDR3 bases are TGTGCCAGCAGCACGGACAGGGTGGACTTACGCGAGCAGTACTTC.

V is TRBV7-3 and J is TRBJ2-2, with a possible D match to TRBD1 (6 bases). CDR1 SGHTA and CDR2 FQGTGA come from the germline V gene. Trimming took 3 bases from V and 10 from J, leaving 12 bases between them. This CDR3 has 13 residues. For the CDR3, the DNA is TGTGCCAGCAGCTTCAGGGGCAGCCAGGAGCTGTTTTTT. Protein sequence: CASSFRGSQELFF.

This rearrangement joins TRBV5-4 to TRBJ2-1; 7 bases fit TRBD1. The CDR3 is 14 amino acids. Per the germline V gene, CDR1 is SGHNT and CDR2 is YYREEE (reference sequence). The trim removed 6 bases at V and 6 bases at J, leaving 9 bases unmatched. DNA for the CDR3: TGTGCCAGCATCCCCGACAGGGCAGGCAATGAGCAGTTCTTC. Its translation is CASIPDRAGNEQFF.

This sequence joins TRBV2 and TRBJ1-1; perhaps TRBD1 as D (5 bases). V was cut by 7 bases and J by 6 bases, with 18 bases left in between. The CDR3 consists of 14 residues. Germline CDR1 SNHLY, CDR2 FYNNEI. CDR3 sequence (DNA): TGTGCCAGCAATGGACAAATCAGTCGCGCTGAAGCTTTCTTT. Translating it yields CASNGQISRAEAFF.

The genes are TRBV28 and TRBJ1-2; TRBD1 might be the D (6 bases). Per germline, CDR1 MDHEN and CDR2 SYDVKM. The CDR3 consists of 15 residues. V was cut by 5 bases and J by 4 bases, with 17 bases left in between. As DNA, the CDR3 is TGTGCCAGCAGTGAGGTCGGGGGGCTCGGCTATGGCTACACCTTC. Amino acids: CASSEVGGLGYGYTF.

The chain employs TRBV7-2 and TRBJ1-6, with D unclear. The CDR3 covers 16 residues. Per germline, CDR1 SGHTA and CDR2 FQGNSA. V lost 1 base to trimming and J lost 0 bases, with 7 bases between them. In DNA form, the CDR3 reads TGTGCCAGCAGCTTAGACCAGGACTCCTATAATTCACCCCTCCACTTT. As protein: CASSLDQDSYNSPLHF.

This clone was observed a few times. The rearrangement links TRBV4-1 to TRBJ2-7, with D unclear. The V end was cut by 4 bases, the J end by 4 bases, with 14 bases between. Looked up from germline, CDR1 is MGHRA and CDR2 is YSYEKL. This CDR3 contains 14 residues. The DNA of the CDR3 is TGCGCCAGCAGCCCCACGTACACCACATACGAGCAGTACTTC. This sequence encodes CASSPTYTTYEQYF.

The CDR3 region is CASSLVLAGNTGELFF. The CDR3 DNA reads as TGTGCCAGCAGCTTAGTGCTAGCGGGAAACACCGGGGAGCTGTTTTTT. The chain links TRBV11-3 to TRBJ2-2, with 9 bases fitting TRBD2. There are 16 residues in the CDR3. Germline V lookup: CDR1 SGHNT, CDR2 YENEEA. Germline trimming cut 1 base from V and 2 bases from J; bases unmatched to any gene: 2.

The chain has TRBV29-1 and TRBJ1-4; D gene unclear. Germline V gives CDR1 SQVTM, CDR2 ANQGSEA. The CDR3 extends over 13 amino acids. Trimming took 3 bases from V and 4 from J, leaving 9 bases between them. The CDR3 loop reads CSVDRGNNEKLFF. The CDR3 DNA sequence: TGCAGCGTTGATCGAGGGAATAATGAAAAACTGTTTTTT.

The chain carries TRBV27 and TRBJ2-3; 8 nucleotides agree with TRBD2. The germline CDR1 and CDR2 sequences are MNHEY and SMNVEV (reference sequence). The CDR3 sequence is 15 residues long. Trimming took 4 bases from V and 4 from J; bases not matched to a gene: 7. The CDR3 coding sequence is TGTGCCAGCAGTTCGCCGGGAGGGCCGTCAGATACGCAGTATTTT. Amino acid sequence: CASSSPGGPSDTQYF.

The chain has TRBV18 and TRBJ2-3, with D tentatively TRBD2 (7 bases). The CDR3 has 16 residues. V gave up 1 base and J gave up 1 base, with 12 bases separating them. Germline loops: CDR1 KGHSH, CDR2 LQKENI. The CDR3 region has the DNA TGTGCCAGCTCACCACTGAAGGGGGGGGGCACAGATACGCAGTATTTT. Residues: CASSPLKGGGTDTQYF.

V usage is TRBV28 and J usage is TRBJ2-1, with 9 bases lining up with TRBD2. In germline, CDR1 is MDHEN, CDR2 SYDVKM. V was pared by 10 bases and J by 8 bases, with 12 bases of the junction left unmatched. The length of the CDR3 is 14 residues. The CDR3 loop is CATEGREGNHEQFF. DNA of the CDR3: TGTGCCACCGAAGGGCGGGAGGGCAACCATGAGCAGTTCTTC. Using reference TRBV28 and TRBJ2-1 for the parts outside the CDR3, the full variable domain is DVKVTQSSRYLVKRTGEKVFLECVQDMDHENMFWYRQDPGLGLRLIYFSYDVKMKEKGDIPEGYSVSREKKERFSLILESASTNQTSMYLCATEGREGNHEQFFGPGTRLTVL.

The CDR3 DNA sequence: TGTGCCAGCAGCTTATCGACAGGGGGCCGGGGCCCGTCCAGCGAGCAGTTCTTC. Translated, it gives CASSLSTGGRGPSSEQFF. The chain couples TRBV11-2 to TRBJ2-1; 10 positions match TRBD1. The germline V gene has CDR1 SGHAT and CDR2 FQNNGV. This CDR3 has 18 residues. Losses at the gene ends were 2 bases for V and 10 bases for J; bases not matched to a gene: 17.

The V and J genes are TRBV18 and TRBJ1-2; maybe TRBD1 (6 bases). In germline, CDR1 is KGHSH, CDR2 LQKENI. Trimming took off 3 bases at V and 7 bases at J, with 15 bases between the two ends. This CDR3 contains 14 residues. CDR3 amino acids: CASSPGGGPRGYTF. The DNA of the CDR3 is TGTGCCAGCTCACCGGGCGGGGGCCCCCGTGGCTACACCTTC.

CDR3 bases: TGTGCCAGCAGCTTGGAGACAGGGGGTTTCTACGAGCAGTACTTC. This translates into CASSLETGGFYEQYF. The V gene is TRBV5-6, the J gene TRBJ2-7; 9 positions match TRBD1. Germline assignment: CDR1 SGHDT and CDR2 YYEEEE. CDR3 length: 15 amino acids. Germline trimming cut 0 bases from V and 3 bases from J; bases unmatched to any gene: 4.

The rearrangement joins TRBV15 to TRBJ1-2; 9 bases fit TRBD1. The CDR3 is 15 residues long. Germline CDR1 is LNHNV and CDR2 is YYDKDF (reference sequence). The trim removed 4 bases at V and 3 bases at J, leaving 6 bases unmatched. For the CDR3, the DNA is TGTGCCACCAGCATAAATACAGGGGGCGACTATGGCTACACCTTC. Translation gives CATSINTGGDYGYTF.

V is TRBV29-1 and J is TRBJ2-5; possibly TRBD2 for D (5 bases). The CDR3 runs to 12 residues. V was trimmed by 7 bases and J by 1 base, leaving 10 bases between them. CDR1 is SQVTM and CDR2 is ANQGSEA in the germline V gene. CDR3 loop: CSATGFQETQYF. CDR3 bases: TGCAGCGCTACGGGATTCCAAGAGACCCAGTACTTC.